The 25 T cell receptor beta chains below were found in one sample sequenced in a study of cytomegalovirus exposure and HLA in healthy donors. PCR was performed using 60 Vbeta and 13 Jbeta primers. TCRdb's copy holds only in-frame clones and misses some; the assay was immunoSEQ multiplex PCR. Counted here are about 200,000 clones, around 88% occurring once; the ten biggest clones make up less than 2%. The sequenced sample consisted of PBMCs. The receptors stem from a man aged 35-49 years in good health and CMV-seropositive.

The rearrangement joins TRBV6-5 to TRBJ2-7; no clear D. The V and J ends lost 5 bases and 3 bases respectively, with 11 bases between them. This CDR3 spans 13 amino acids. Per the germline V gene, CDR1 is MNHEY and CDR2 is SVGAGI. CDR3 region: CASSTSSFYEQYF. As DNA, the CDR3 is TGTGCCAGCAGTACAAGTAGCTTCTACGAGCAGTACTTC.

The rearrangement links TRBV10-3 to TRBJ1-1, with 10 bases lining up with TRBD1. The junction had 7 bases not matched to a gene; V was cut back by 7 bases and J by 5 bases. This CDR3 is built from 14 residues. Germline CDR1 is ENHRY and CDR2 is SYGVKD. CDR3 DNA: TGTGCCATCACTGACAGGGGGCGGGAGACTGAAGCTTTCTTT. Amino acids: CAITDRGRETEAFF.

The V and J genes are TRBV18 and TRBJ2-7; 7 bases agree with TRBD2. The CDR3 totals 16 residues. Germline CDR1 KGHSH, CDR2 LQKENI. V was pared by 1 base and J by 0 bases, with 6 bases of the junction left unmatched. In DNA, the CDR3 is TGTGCCAGCTCACCACGGCCCCTAGCGGACTCCTACGAGCAGTACTTC. Protein product: CASSPRPLADSYEQYF.

The gene calls are TRBV9 and TRBJ2-1; weak D call: TRBD2 (5 bases). Trimming removed 0 bases from V and 10 bases from J, with 14 bases in between. Germline CDR1 and CDR2: SGDLS and YYNGEE. This CDR3 spans 14 amino acids. This chain's CDR3 is CASSVVGGSEEQFF. In nucleotides, the CDR3 is TGTGCCAGCAGCGTAGTTGGCGGTAGCGAAGAGCAGTTCTTC.

The V call is TRBV7-2, the J call TRBJ2-1; D may be TRBD2 (6 bases). The CDR3 contains 14 residues. Germline V gives CDR1 SGHTA, CDR2 FQGNSA. V lost 1 base and J 8 bases, leaving 12 bases between the germline ends. As DNA, the CDR3 is TGTGCCAGCAGCTTAGGGCTAGCGTTCGATGAGCAGTTCTTC. It yields the protein CASSLGLAFDEQFF.

The chain uses TRBV6-5 and TRBJ1-1, with no clear D. Germline V CDR1 and CDR2: MNHEY, SVGAGI. The V gene lost 2 bases and the J gene lost 4 bases, with 11 bases spanning the gap. CDR3 length: 14 amino acids. As DNA, the CDR3 is TGTGCCAGCAGTTACCTTGACACTTTCACTGAAGCTTTCTTT. Translating gives CASSYLDTFTEAFF.

This chain joins TRBV6-5 and TRBJ2-1; D ambiguous. This CDR3 has 11 residues. Germline loops: CDR1 MNHEY, CDR2 SVGAGI. V shed 5 bases and J shed 4 bases, with 3 bases lying between them. CDR3 amino acids: CASSRYNEQFF. The CDR3 DNA follows: TGTGCCAGCAGTCGGTACAATGAGCAGTTCTTC.

This clone was seen a few times. The V gene is TRBV10-3, the J gene TRBJ1-2, with D perhaps matching TRBD1 (5 bases). This CDR3 region has 17 residues. The germline V gene encodes CDR1 ENHRY and CDR2 SYGVKD. V lost 6 bases and J lost 0, with 20 bases in between. This CDR3 is CAIRGIPGLQANYGYTF. CDR3 in DNA: TGTGCCATCAGGGGAATCCCGGGACTCCAGGCTAACTATGGCTACACCTTC.

The chain has TRBV5-6 and TRBJ1-1; 7 nucleotides align to TRBD1. The trim removed 3 bases at V and 1 base at J, leaving 6 bases unmatched. The CDR3 extends over 15 amino acids. CDR1 SGHDT and CDR2 YYEEEE come from the germline V gene. CDR3 residues: CASSSRDSSNTEAFF. CDR3 nucleotide sequence: TGTGCCAGCAGCTCCCGGGACAGTTCGAACACTGAAGCTTTCTTT.

The V call is TRBV7-6, the J call TRBJ2-1; tentative D call: TRBD2 (5 bases). Germline lookup yields CDR1 SGHVS and CDR2 FNYEAQ. The CDR3 is 13 amino acids. V lost 5 bases and J 0 bases, leaving 5 bases between the germline ends. The CDR3 nucleotides are TGTGCCAGCAGCACTAGCTCCTACAATGAGCAGTTCTTC. Protein sequence: CASSTSSYNEQFF. The variable domain in full, completed from reference TRBV7-6 and TRBJ2-1, reads GAGVSQSPRYKVTKRGQDVALRCDPISGHVSLYWYRQALGQGPEFLTYFNYEAQQDKSGLPNDRFSAERPEGSISTLTIQRTEQRDSAMYRCASSTSSYNEQFFGPGTRLTVL.

The chain couples TRBV30 to TRBJ2-3, with 8 bases that match TRBD2. Trimming at V came to 3 bases and at J to 3 bases, leaving 8 bases not matched to a gene. CDR3 length: 15 amino acids. CDR1 and CDR2 from the germline V gene are GTSNPN and SVGIG (reference sequence). CDR3 loop: CAWRRVAGFTDTQYF. The CDR3, as DNA: TGTGCCTGGAGAAGGGTAGCGGGATTTACAGATACGCAGTATTTT.

The chain links TRBV6-6 to TRBJ1-5; D gene ambiguous. This CDR3 comprises 14 residues. Germline assignment: CDR1 MNHNY and CDR2 SVGAGI (reference sequence). V lost 8 bases and J 2 bases, leaving 13 bases between the germline ends. The chain's CDR3 is CASGTAAGNQPQHF. The CDR3 DNA reads TGTGCCAGCGGTACAGCTGCCGGCAATCAGCCCCAGCATTTT.

Points on this clone: The junction departs from the called germline gene at one end, perhaps through a read error. V usage is TRBV10-3 and J usage is TRBJ1-2; 7 positions agree with TRBD1. Germline values: CDR1 ENHRY, CDR2 SYGVKD. The CDR3 length is 14 residues. Here the CDR3 DNA reads TGTGCCAGCAGTTACGGGGGACAGTCCTATGGCTACACCTTC. Translating gives CASSYGGQSYGYTF.

J is TRBJ1-2 and V is TRBV5-1, with 9 bases matching TRBD1. V trimming: 3 bases; J trimming: 4 bases; junction bases outside the gene matches: 10. In germline, CDR1 is SGHRS, CDR2 YFSETQ. This CDR3 has 16 amino acids. CDR3 nucleotide sequence: TGCGCCAGCAGCTCCGGGACAGGGTACCCATTCTATGGCTACACCTTC. The encoded protein is CASSSGTGYPFYGYTF.

The CDR3 coding sequence is TGTGCCAGCAGCTTAAGACAGGGGGGCTCCTACGAGCAGTACTTC. Amino acid sequence: CASSLRQGGSYEQYF. V is TRBV5-8 and J is TRBJ2-7, with 9 bases identical to TRBD1. The CDR3 is 15 amino acids. J was trimmed by 0 bases and V by 2 bases; bases with no gene match: 3. The V gene's germline CDR1 is SGHTS and CDR2 YDEGEE.

The chain uses TRBV19 and TRBJ1-1; D perhaps matches TRBD1 (6 bases). Trimming took off 7 bases at V and 1 base at J, with 13 bases between the two ends. The CDR3 loop spans 14 amino acids. The V gene's germline CDR1 is LNHDA and CDR2 SQIVND (reference sequence). DNA for the CDR3: TGTGCCAGTACCGCACAGGGACAGAACACTGAAGCTTTCTTT. Translating it yields CASTAQGQNTEAFF.

The chain uses TRBV4-3 and TRBJ2-3; D is unresolved. V lost 0 bases to trimming and J lost 0 bases, with 16 bases between them. The CDR3 totals 18 residues. Germline V CDR1 and CDR2: LGHNA, YSLEER. The CDR3 nucleotides are TGCGCCAGCAGCCAAGATCTGGTTCGCGGAGCTAGCACAGATACGCAGTATTTT. Translation: CASSQDLVRGASTDTQYF.

The rearrangement uses TRBV19 and TRBJ1-2; D remains unclear. The CDR3 extends over 13 amino acids. Germline CDR1 reads LNHDA; CDR2 reads SQIVND (reference sequence). Trimming removed 8 bases from V and 3 bases from J, with 13 bases in between. CDR3 protein: CASHSQVDYGYTF. In DNA, the CDR3 is TGTGCCAGTCATAGTCAGGTGGACTATGGCTACACCTTC.

The genes are TRBV6-1 and TRBJ1-5; 7 bases align to TRBD1. The ends lost 3 bases at V and 7 bases at J; junction bases unmatched: 21. Germline loops: CDR1 MNHNS, CDR2 SASEGT. The CDR3 has 19 amino acids. The CDR3 here is CASSERTGGGMADRQPQHF. The CDR3 nucleotides read TGTGCCAGCAGTGAGAGGACAGGTGGGGGGATGGCGGATAGACAGCCCCAGCATTTT.

V usage is TRBV5-1 and J usage is TRBJ2-1, with 9 bases lining up with TRBD2. CDR1 is SGHRS and CDR2 is YFSETQ in the germline V gene. V lost 0 bases, J lost 10 bases, and 11 bases stayed unmatched. The CDR3 is 16 amino acids. The CDR3 nucleotides are TGCGCCAGCAGCTTGGAGTTTGCGGGAGGGCCGGGGGAGCAGTTCTTC. It codes for CASSLEFAGGPGEQFF.

This chain joins TRBV7-9 and TRBJ1-1; D perhaps matches TRBD1 (6 bases). Germline V gives CDR1 SEHNR, CDR2 FQNEAQ (reference sequence). V lost 3 bases to trimming and J lost 6 bases, with 11 bases between them. This CDR3 has 13 amino acids. DNA for the CDR3: TGTGCCAGCAGCTTGCAGGGGAATCCTGAAGCTTTCTTT. It encodes CASSLQGNPEAFF.

As concerns this clone: One end of the junction varies from germline; a read error may be responsible. V gene TRBV7-9 combines with J gene TRBJ1-5; D is ambiguous. The CDR3 runs to 14 residues. Per germline, CDR1 SEHNR and CDR2 FQNEAQ (reference sequence). CDR3: CSSSLVGGDQPQHF. The CDR3 coding sequence is TGTTCCAGCAGCTTAGTCGGCGGTGATCAGCCCCAGCATTTT.

V is TRBV18 and J is TRBJ2-7; 12 bases line up with TRBD1. Germline trimming cut 5 bases from V and 4 bases from J; bases unmatched to any gene: 6. The germline CDR1 and CDR2 sequences are KGHSH and LQKENI. The CDR3 runs 15 residues. In DNA form, the CDR3 reads TGTGCCAGCTCAATAGGGACAGGGGGCGAATACGAGCAGTACTTC. This sequence encodes CASSIGTGGEYEQYF.

This clone has just a few counts. The chain joins TRBV19 to TRBJ1-1; D may be TRBD1 (5 bases). The V end lost 7 bases, the J end lost 10 bases, and 16 bases lay between the germline ends. The germline gives CDR1 LNHDA, CDR2 SQIVND (reference sequence). The CDR3 spans 12 residues. CDR3 in DNA: TGTGCCAGTAAAAGGCAGGGAAGTGGAGCTTTCTTT. Its translation: CASKRQGSGAFF. Full variable domain (missing parts from reference TRBV19 and TRBJ1-1): DGGITQSPKYLFRKEGQNVTLSCEQNLNHDAMYWYRQDPGQGLRLIYYSQIVNDFQKGDIAEGYSVSREKKESFPLTVTSAQKNPTAFYLCASKRQGSGAFFGQGTRLTVV.

The V and J genes are TRBV9 and TRBJ1-2; 9 bases align to TRBD1. The CDR3 extends over 15 amino acids. Germline trimming cut 5 bases from V and 5 bases from J; bases unmatched to any gene: 10. Germline V lookup: CDR1 SGDLS, CDR2 YYNGEE. This chain's CDR3 is CASRVTGTGPYGYTF. The CDR3, as DNA: TGTGCCAGCAGGGTAACCGGGACAGGGCCTTATGGCTACACCTTC. The complete variable domain, with remaining parts taken from reference TRBV9 and TRBJ1-2, reads DSGVTQTPKHLITATGQRVTLRCSPRSGDLSVYWYQQSLDQGLQFLIQYYNGEERAKGNILERFSAQQFPDLHSELNLSSLELGDSALYFCASRVTGTGPYGYTFGSGTRLTVV.